The sequence of this TCR beta chain was determined in a study of blood T cell repertoires in COVID-19. About the study: The origin of the acute and convalescent COVID-19 samples was the United States, Italy and Spain.

V was pared by 2 bases and J by 5 bases, with 18 bases between. The germline gives CDR1 MNHEY, CDR2 SMNVEV (reference sequence). The CDR3 totals 16 residues. Using immunoSEQ multiplex PCR, the repertoire was profiled, and TCRdb retains in-frame clones only, with some absent. The repertoire includes some 290,000 clones, about 85% of them detected once, and about 3.6% sits in the top ten. The source of this sequence is a young man with active or convalescent COVID-19. J is TRBJ1-1 and V is TRBV27, with D maybe TRBD1 (5 bases). Sequenced: peripheral blood. The CDR3 loop is CASSLEPGTGGTEAFF. The CDR3 DNA reads TGTGCCAGCAGTTTAGAACCCGGGACGGGAGGGACTGAAGCTTTCTTT.